This TCR beta chain was identified during a study of blood T cell repertoires in COVID-19. The method was immunoSEQ multiplex PCR; TCRdb's version includes in-frame clones alone and lacks a portion of them. The sample includes some 45,000 clones, roughly 90% of them seen just once. V shed 0 bases and J 0 bases; nucleotides not matched to a gene: 2. Germline-derived CDR1 and CDR2 are SGDLS and YYNGEE. CDR3 size: 15 residues. The sample holds a few counts of this clone. Sequencing was carried out using peripheral blood. This chain connects TRBV9 to TRBJ2-7; 8 bases are a match to TRBD1. This TCR was recovered from a human donor in a cohort sampled during active COVID-19. DNA for the CDR3: TGTGCCAGCAGCGTAGGCGGACAGGGCTCCTACGAGCAGTACTTC. Encoded protein: CASSVGGQGSYEQYF.